The text below deals with one T cell receptor (beta chain). This sample was taken from a study of T cells in tuberculosis. At the level of the study: A South African cohort included IGRA-negative adolescents, latently infected IGRA-positive adolescents and adults with active tuberculosis.

As to time point: new active TB diagnosis, blood taken before or within 7 days of starting treatment. Sequenced by immunoSEQ multiplex PCR; TCRdb stores in-frame clones only, minus some. The table lists about 49,000 clones, nearly 95% of them singletons. The CDR3 has 13 amino acids. Germline V gene lookup returns CDR1 GTSNPN and CDR2 SVGIG (reference sequence). The germline V and J ends were trimmed by 3 bases and 5 bases, with 12 bases remaining between them. The chain links TRBV30 to TRBJ2-3; the D gene is possibly TRBD2 (6 bases). This receptor was obtained from an adult with tuberculosis. The sequenced sample was PBMCs, obtained at tuberculosis diagnosis. CDR3 sequence (DNA): TGTGCCTGGAGGGTAGGAGGGGTAGATACGCAGTATTTT. Amino acids: CAWRVGGVDTQYF. Looking up the rest from reference TRBV30 and TRBJ2-3 gives the full variable domain: SQTIHQWPATLVQPVGSPLSLECTVEGTSNPNLYWYRQAAGRGLQLLFYSVGIGQISSEVPQNLSASRPQDRQFILSSKKLLLSDSGFYLCAWRVGGVDTQYFGPGTRLTVL.